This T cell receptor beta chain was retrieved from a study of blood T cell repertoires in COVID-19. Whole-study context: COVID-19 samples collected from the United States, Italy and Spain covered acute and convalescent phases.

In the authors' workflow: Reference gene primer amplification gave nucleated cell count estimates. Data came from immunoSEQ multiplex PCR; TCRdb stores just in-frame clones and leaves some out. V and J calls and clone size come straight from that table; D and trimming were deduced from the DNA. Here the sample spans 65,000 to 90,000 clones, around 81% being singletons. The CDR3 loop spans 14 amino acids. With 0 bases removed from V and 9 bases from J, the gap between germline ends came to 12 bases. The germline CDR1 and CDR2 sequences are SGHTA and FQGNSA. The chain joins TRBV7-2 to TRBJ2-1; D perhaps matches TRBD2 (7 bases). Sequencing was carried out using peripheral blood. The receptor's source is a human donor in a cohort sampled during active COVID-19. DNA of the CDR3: TGTGCCAGCAGCTTAGCGGGGGGGCGGAGTGAGCAGTTCTTC. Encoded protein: CASSLAGGRSEQFF.